This T cell receptor (beta chain) was sequenced in a study of T cell repertoires in cytomegalovirus infection. From the reads, TCRdb called clonotypes with MiXCR, one entry per CDR3 protein. The profile covers a few hundred thousand distinct CDR3 sequences, with more than 25% appearing a single time and 13% taken by the ten largest. The study, taken as a whole, reports: CMV-specific TCR beta clonotypes restricted by HLA-C dominated the ex vivo response.

A remark on this clonotype: Its target is unknown.

V dropped 7 bases and J dropped 5; count of bases not matched to a gene: 4. The CDR3 runs to 14 residues. Germline lookup yields CDR1 SGHTA and CDR2 FQGNSA. Sequencing was done on a sample of PBMCs. The receptor was isolated from a human donor in good health (CMV status not recorded). Some clones in this sample may be carry-over from other donors' samples. V and J are TRBV7-2 and TRBJ2-2; 10 nucleotides agree with TRBD2. CDR3 in DNA: TGTGCCAGCAAAACTAGCGGGACTACCGGGGAGCTGTTTTTT. Translated, it gives CASKTSGTTGELFF. The variable domain in full, with the rest retrieved from reference TRBV7-2 and TRBJ2-2, is GAGVSQSPSNKVTEKGKDVELRCDPISGHTALYWYRQSLGQGLEFLIYFQGNSAPDKSGLPSDRFSAERTGGSVSTLTIQRTQQEDSAVYLCASKTSGTTGELFFGEGSRLTVL.